Below, 32 T cell receptor beta chains from the same sample are listed, as sequenced in a study of vaccination and CD4 T cells after COVID-19. Antigen specificity for these receptors is unknown. Researchers used the Oncomine TCR Beta short-read assay to sequence DNA from cultured CD4+ T cells. TCRdb reprocessed the PCR reads via MiXCR and lists one record per CDR3 protein. Here the sample spans 22,000 or so distinct CDR3 sequences, around 50% being singletons. The treatment denotes: roughly ten-day PBMC culture with coronavirus spike peptide pools or control peptides (ViraFEST assay). The sample comprised CD4+ T cells from blood, cultured in vitro. The receptors derive from a human donor who had recovered from COVID-19.

This rearrangement joins TRBV27 to TRBJ1-2; 7 bases agree with TRBD1. Trimming at V came to 4 bases and at J to 8 bases, leaving 16 bases not matched to a gene. The CDR3 is 16 amino acids. Germline loops: CDR1 MNHEY, CDR2 SMNVEV (reference sequence). CDR3 loop: CASSSIVDRDMSGYTF. CDR3 DNA sequence: TGTGCCAGCAGTTCAATAGTCGACAGGGATATGAGCGGCTACACCTTC.

This clonotype occurred a few times. CDR3 in amino acids: CASSRDTGELFF. The CDR3 DNA reads as TGTGCCAGCAGCCGAGACACCGGGGAGCTGTTTTTT. The chain employs TRBV12-3 or TRBV12-4 and TRBJ2-2; D is undetermined. With 6 bases removed from V and 3 bases from J, the gap between germline ends came to 5 bases. The CDR3 covers 12 residues.

This sequence joins TRBV21-1 and TRBJ1-1; the table's TRBD1 call for D was not verified on the DNA. TRBV21-1 is assigned pseudogene status. The CDR3 runs to 15 residues. The DNA for the CDR3 is TGTGCCAGCAGCAGGCTCCGGGACAGGGGCCCTGAAGCTTTCTTT. Protein sequence: CASSRLRDRGPEAFF.

This clonotype was observed a handful of times. This sequence joins TRBV7-8 and TRBJ1-6; tentative D call: TRBD1 (5 bases). This CDR3 contains 17 residues. Trimming left V 1 base short and J 10 bases short, with 20 bases between. Looked up from germline, CDR1 is SGHVS and CDR2 is FQNEAQ. Here the CDR3 DNA reads TGTGCCAGCAGCTTAGTGAGAGAATTTGAGGGGCCATCACCCCTCCACTTT. Translation gives CASSLVREFEGPSPLHF.

The V and J genes are TRBV25-1 and TRBJ2-3; TRBD2 matches 9 bases. Trimming took 3 bases from V and 1 from J; bases not matched to a gene: 11. Germline lookup yields CDR1 MGHDK and CDR2 SYGVNS. The CDR3 runs 18 residues. The CDR3 DNA reads as TGTGCCAGCAGTGACGATATAGGGCTAGCGGGGCGCACAGATACGCAGTATTTT. Translation gives CASSDDIGLAGRTDTQYF.

This clonotype occurred a few times. This chain links TRBV6-5 with TRBJ1-1; maybe TRBD1 (6 bases). CDR1 is MNHEY, CDR2 SVGAGI, per germline. The CDR3 extends over 15 amino acids. V was pared by 0 bases and J by 5 bases, with 13 bases between. The chain's CDR3 is CASSYSQGMGTEAFF. As DNA, the CDR3 is TGTGCCAGCAGTTACTCGCAGGGGATGGGTACTGAAGCTTTCTTT.

This CDR3 reads CASSSGQNLETQYF. CDR3 in DNA: TGTGCCAGCAGCTCGGGACAGAACCTAGAGACCCAGTACTTC. This chain joins TRBV11-2 and TRBJ2-5; TRBD1 matches 7 bases. Germline lookup yields CDR1 SGHAT and CDR2 FQNNGV. The length of the CDR3 is 14 residues. V shed 4 bases and J 4 bases; nucleotides not matched to a gene: 6.

This rearrangement joins TRBV21-1 to TRBJ2-2; the table names TRBD1, a call not compared with the DNA. TRBV21-1 corresponds to a pseudogene. This CDR3 has 16 amino acids. This CDR3 reads CASSKDDRVNTGELFF. The CDR3 bases are TGTGCCAGCAGCAAAGATGACAGGGTGAACACCGGGGAGCTGTTTTTT.

V gene TRBV29-1 combines with J gene TRBJ1-5; tentatively, D is TRBD1 (5 bases). Germline-derived CDR1 and CDR2 are SQVTM and ANQGSEA. The ends were cut back, 4 bases at V and 1 base at J, with 8 bases in the middle. This CDR3 is built from 13 residues. The chain's CDR3 is CSVVTASNQPQHF. The CDR3 DNA follows: TGCAGCGTTGTGACAGCGAGCAATCAGCCCCAGCATTTT.

The chain uses TRBV11-2 and TRBJ2-7; D ambiguous. V dropped 2 bases and J dropped 3 bases, with 8 bases sitting between them. This CDR3 comprises 13 residues. Germline loops: CDR1 SGHAT, CDR2 FQNNGV. The CDR3 coding sequence is TGTGCCAGCAGCTTATTACAGAGCTACGAGCAGTACTTC. Its protein is CASSLLQSYEQYF.

The CDR3 spells CASILAGGTYNEQFF. CDR3 sequence (DNA): TGTGCCAGCATTCTGGCGGGAGGGACCTACAATGAGCAGTTCTTC. The chain employs TRBV6-1 and TRBJ2-1, with 9 nucleotides matching TRBD2. There are 15 residues in the CDR3. CDR1 is MNHNS and CDR2 is SASEGT in the germline V gene. Germline trimming cut 7 bases from V and 2 bases from J; bases unmatched to any gene: 6.

This clonotype was detected only a few times. The chain links TRBV24-1 to TRBJ2-7, with D maybe TRBD1 (5 bases). The CDR3 covers 13 residues. In germline, CDR1 is KGHDR, CDR2 SFDVKD. With 3 bases removed from V and 4 bases from J, the gap between germline ends came to 9 bases. In nucleotides, the CDR3 is TGTGCCACCAGTGATCCAGGGAAGTACGAGCAGTACTTC. This sequence encodes CATSDPGKYEQYF.

The gene calls are TRBV28 and TRBJ2-1, with 8 bases fitting TRBD2. CDR1 and CDR2 (germline): MDHEN, SYDVKM. This CDR3 spans 15 amino acids. V lost 5 bases to trimming and J lost 14 bases; unmatched junction nucleotides: 17. CDR3 region: CASSLIAGRKPPEFF. As DNA, the CDR3 is TGTGCCAGCAGTCTCATAGCGGGACGGAAACCCCCCGAGTTCTTC.

The count of this clonotype is one. The chain is built from TRBV12-3 or TRBV12-4 and TRBJ2-5, with 9 bases matching TRBD2. The J segment lost 12 bases and the V segment lost 5 bases, leaving 7 bases of the junction unmatched. This CDR3 has 12 amino acids. This CDR3 is CASSPPSGRKYF. In DNA form, the CDR3 reads TGTGCCAGCAGTCCCCCCAGCGGGAGGAAGTACTTC.

This clonotype was detected only a few times. CDR3 in DNA: TGTGCCAGCAGATCCCCAGGAGGTCGAGCAACTAATGAAAAACTGTTTTTT. Translated, it gives CASRSPGGRATNEKLFF. This sequence joins TRBV6-2 or TRBV6-3 and TRBJ1-4; no firm D call. The germline gives CDR1 MNHEY, CDR2 SVGEGT. The CDR3 sequence is 17 residues long. V was shortened by 6 bases and J by 0 bases, with 17 bases between the two germline ends.

This clonotype has a handful of counts. This chain links TRBV20-1 with TRBJ2-5; 8 bases are shared with TRBD2. This CDR3 comprises 15 residues. Unmatched junction bases numbered 5, after V lost 0 bases and J lost 2 bases. Germline CDR1 is DFQATT and CDR2 is SNEGSKA (reference sequence). This chain's CDR3 is CSARDQAGAQETQYF. DNA for the CDR3: TGCAGTGCTAGAGATCAAGCGGGAGCTCAAGAGACCCAGTACTTC.

For the CDR3, the DNA is TGCGCCAGCAGCAACGGACAGAGCCCCTCTGGAAACACCATATATTTT. It specifies CASSNGQSPSGNTIYF. The V call is TRBV5-1, the J call TRBJ1-3; D might be TRBD1 (6 bases). Germline V CDR1 and CDR2: SGHRS, YFSETQ. V was shortened by 4 bases and J by 0 bases, with 14 bases between the two germline ends. The CDR3 covers 16 residues.

The chain joins TRBV30 to TRBJ2-3; 10 nucleotides match TRBD2. Germline CDR1 and CDR2: GTSNPN and SVGIG (reference sequence). This CDR3 region has 14 residues. J was trimmed by 3 bases and V by 8 bases; bases with no gene match: 8. The CDR3 nucleotides read TGTGCCGGAATAGAAGCGGGAGGGACAGATACGCAGTATTTT. This gives the protein CAGIEAGGTDTQYF.

The V call is TRBV14, the J call TRBJ1-5; D is possibly TRBD1 (5 bases). Germline V gives CDR1 SGHDN, CDR2 FVKESK. V was clipped by 2 bases and J by 3 bases, with 8 bases between them. The CDR3 totals 14 residues. Written as DNA, the CDR3 is TGTGCCAGCAGCCAATGGGGGATCAATCAGCCCCAGCATTTT. This gives the protein CASSQWGINQPQHF.

This clonotype was seen only a few times. The chain employs TRBV23-1 and TRBJ1-6, with TRBD1 matching 7 bases. TRBV23-1 has ORF status, its function being uncertain. The CDR3 is made up of 17 amino acids. The ends lost 5 bases at V and 6 bases at J; junction bases unmatched: 13. CDR3: CASSKQGRKDRNSPLHF. CDR3 in DNA: TGCGCCAGCAGTAAACAGGGGAGGAAGGATCGTAATTCACCCCTCCACTTT.

CDR3 DNA sequence: TGCGCCAGCAGCATTACGGGACAGGAGTACAATGAGCAGTTCTTC. It encodes CASSITGQEYNEQFF. V and J are TRBV5-1 and TRBJ2-1, with 8 positions matching TRBD1. Germline V gene data show CDR1 as SGHRS and CDR2 as YFSETQ. The V and J ends lost 4 bases and 4 bases, in that order; junction bases with no gene match: 7. The CDR3 is 15 residues long.

A word on this clonotype: At one of its ends the junction is not consistent with the germline gene, which may arise from a read error. CDR3 nucleotide sequence: TGTGCCAGCAGTTTACTAGCGGGAGTAAACACCGGGGAGCAGTTTTTT. Translating gives CASSLLAGVNTGEQFF. The rearrangement uses TRBV27 and TRBJ2-2, with TRBD2 matching over 10 bases. The CDR3 covers 16 residues. Germline V gene lookup returns CDR1 MNHEY and CDR2 SMNVEV (reference sequence).

V gene TRBV7-6 combines with J gene TRBJ1-1; D is uncertain. Germline CDR1 and CDR2: SGHVS and FNYEAQ. The CDR3 is 13 residues long. Trimming cost V 4 bases and J 3 bases, with 9 bases left between them. CDR3 sequence (DNA): TGTGCCAGCAGCTCCCTGCTTGACACTGAAGCTTTCTTT. This codes for CASSSLLDTEAFF.

This clonotype was seen more than once but under ten times. The chain couples TRBV9 to TRBJ2-3, with 7 positions matching TRBD2. J gave up 2 bases and V 1 base, and 7 bases lay outside the gene matches. This CDR3 contains 16 residues. Germline assignment: CDR1 SGDLS and CDR2 YYNGEE. CDR3: CASSVSGGSITDTQYF. The CDR3 DNA follows: TGTGCCAGCAGCGTATCCGGCGGGAGCATCACAGATACGCAGTATTTT.

The chain links TRBV19 to TRBJ1-4; D call uncertain. Germline V lookup: CDR1 LNHDA, CDR2 SQIVND (reference sequence). The CDR3 is 14 residues long. V lost 0 bases, J lost 9 bases, and 11 bases lay in between. The CDR3 DNA sequence: TGTGCCAGTAGTATAGATCTAGCCAGTCAAAAACTGTTTTTT. Amino acids: CASSIDLASQKLFF.

The chain is built from TRBV20-1 and TRBJ2-5, with no clear D. Between the trimmed V and J ends, which lost 5 bases and 2 bases, there was a span of 3 bases. The length of the CDR3 is 10 residues. Looked up from germline, CDR1 is DFQATT and CDR2 is SNEGSKA (reference sequence). The CDR3 bases are TGCAGTGCTCCACAAGAGACCCAGTACTTC. Translating it yields CSAPQETQYF.

V is TRBV24-1 and J is TRBJ2-1; tentative D call: TRBD2 (7 bases). This CDR3 has 14 amino acids. V was cut by 5 bases and J by 5 bases, with 12 bases left in between. Germline-derived CDR1 and CDR2 are KGHDR and SFDVKD. CDR3 region: CATSGWGGHNEQFF. CDR3 DNA sequence: TGTGCCACCAGTGGATGGGGGGGGCACAATGAGCAGTTCTTC.

This clonotype was found a few times. V gene TRBV20-1 combines with J gene TRBJ1-1; D unclear. Germline loops: CDR1 DFQATT, CDR2 SNEGSKA (reference sequence). CDR3 length equals 12 residues. V was clipped by 5 bases and J by 3 bases, with 10 bases between them. The CDR3 DNA sequence: TGCAGTGCTGCGGGTGGCTACACTGAAGCTTTCTTT. Translating it yields CSAAGGYTEAFF.

This clonotype was found a few times. The chain is built from TRBV11-3 and TRBJ1-2; D is unresolved. The CDR3 has 13 amino acids. The V gene lost 2 bases and the J gene lost 8 bases, with 12 bases spanning the gap. The germline V gene has CDR1 SGHNT and CDR2 YENEEA. CDR3 sequence reads: CASSLSGERGYTF. The CDR3 DNA follows: TGTGCCAGCAGCTTATCCGGGGAGAGGGGCTACACCTTC.

V is TRBV4-1 and J is TRBJ2-2; 7 nucleotides line up with TRBD2. The CDR3 extends over 15 amino acids. Germline values: CDR1 MGHRA, CDR2 YSYEKL. The V gene end was trimmed by 6 bases and the J gene end by 4 bases; junction bases not matched to a gene: 8. CDR3 sequence (DNA): TGCGCCAGCAGGCTAGGACTAGACGGCACCGGGGAGCTGTTTTTT. As protein: CASRLGLDGTGELFF.

This chain uses TRBV20-1 with TRBJ2-7; 9 bases map to TRBD2. The CDR3 spans 14 residues. Germline V CDR1 and CDR2: DFQATT, SNEGSKA (reference sequence). The junction had 9 bases not matched to a gene; V was cut back by 3 bases and J by 6 bases. This CDR3 reads CSASPGLAEGEQYF. CDR3 bases: TGCAGTGCTAGCCCGGGACTAGCAGAAGGCGAGCAGTACTTC.

This clonotype has just a few counts. This chain uses TRBV27 with TRBJ1-3; 8 bases map to TRBD1. The V gene end was trimmed by 5 bases and the J gene end by 4 bases; junction bases not matched to a gene: 4. Germline V CDR1 and CDR2: MNHEY, SMNVEV (reference sequence). This CDR3 is 14 amino acids long. For the CDR3, the DNA is TGTGCCAGCAGTCCCAGGGGGCGAGGAAACACCATATATTTT. Translating it yields CASSPRGRGNTIYF.